This TCR beta chain is drawn from a study of blood T cell repertoires in COVID-19. For the study at large: Both acute and convalescent COVID-19 samples were obtained from the United States, Italy and Spain. PBMCs, B-cell-depleted T cells, or T cells provided the cDNA or gDNA that made up the material.

The trim removed 6 bases at V and 0 bases at J, leaving 1 base unmatched. Germline CDR1 is SNHLY and CDR2 is FYNNEI. This CDR3 is built from 14 residues. Source study methods: Estimated nucleated cell counts came from reference gene primer amplification. Assay used: immunoSEQ multiplex PCR; TCRdb lists only in-frame clones, some missing. From that table come the V and J calls and clone size; the DNA was used to work out D and trimming. The table lists roughly 140,000 clones, 65% to 90% of them singletons. This TCR was recovered from a woman aged 45-65 years with acute or convalescent COVID-19. The sequenced material came from peripheral blood. This chain joins TRBV2 and TRBJ2-3; TRBD2 matches at 9 bases. CDR3: CASRLAGSTDTQYF. Here the CDR3 DNA reads TGTGCCAGCAGGCTAGCGGGGAGCACAGATACGCAGTATTTT.